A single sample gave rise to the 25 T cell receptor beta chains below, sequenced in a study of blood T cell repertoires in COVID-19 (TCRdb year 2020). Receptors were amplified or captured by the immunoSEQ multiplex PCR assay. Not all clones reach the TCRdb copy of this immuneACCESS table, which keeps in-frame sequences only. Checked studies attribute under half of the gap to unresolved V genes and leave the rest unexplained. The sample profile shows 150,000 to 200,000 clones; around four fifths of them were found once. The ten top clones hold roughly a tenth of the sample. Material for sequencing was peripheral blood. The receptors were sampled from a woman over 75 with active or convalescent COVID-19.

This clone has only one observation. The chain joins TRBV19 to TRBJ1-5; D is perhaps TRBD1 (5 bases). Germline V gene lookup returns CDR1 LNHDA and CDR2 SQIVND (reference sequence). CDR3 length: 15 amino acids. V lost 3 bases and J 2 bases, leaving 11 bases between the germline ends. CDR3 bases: TGTGCCAGTAGTATCCCGGGGGAGGGCAATCAGCCCCAGCATTTT. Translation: CASSIPGEGNQPQHF.

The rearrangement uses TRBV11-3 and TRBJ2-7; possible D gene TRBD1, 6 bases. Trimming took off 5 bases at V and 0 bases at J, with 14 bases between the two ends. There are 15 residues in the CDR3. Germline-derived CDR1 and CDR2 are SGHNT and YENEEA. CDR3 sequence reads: CASSQEDSLSYEQYF. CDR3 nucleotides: TGTGCCAGCAGCCAGGAGGACAGCCTCTCCTACGAGCAGTACTTC.

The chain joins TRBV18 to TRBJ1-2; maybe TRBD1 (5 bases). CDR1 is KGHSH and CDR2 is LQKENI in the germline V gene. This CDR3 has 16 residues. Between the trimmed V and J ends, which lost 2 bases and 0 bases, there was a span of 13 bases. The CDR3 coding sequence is TGTGCCAGCTCACCAGGGCGACAGATTCCTAACTATGGCTACACCTTC. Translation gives CASSPGRQIPNYGYTF.

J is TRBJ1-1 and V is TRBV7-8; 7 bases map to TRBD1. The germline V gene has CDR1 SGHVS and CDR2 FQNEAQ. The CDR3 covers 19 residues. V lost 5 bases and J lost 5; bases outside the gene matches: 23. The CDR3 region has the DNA TGTGCCAGCAGCAACCTCGGGAGACAGGGAGAACGTGGTGGTACTGAAGCTTTCTTT. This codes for CASSNLGRQGERGGTEAFF.

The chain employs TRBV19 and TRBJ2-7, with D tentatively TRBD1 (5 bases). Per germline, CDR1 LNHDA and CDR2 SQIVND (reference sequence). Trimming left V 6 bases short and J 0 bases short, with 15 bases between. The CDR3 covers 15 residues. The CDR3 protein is CASRPTWGSSYEQYF. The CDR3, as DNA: TGTGCCAGTAGACCTACTTGGGGCTCCTCCTACGAGCAGTACTTC.

CDR3 residues: CASRVQGAGNYGYTF. CDR3 in DNA: TGTGCCAGTAGGGTACAGGGGGCTGGGAACTATGGCTACACCTTC. This chain connects TRBV19 to TRBJ1-2; 9 nucleotides agree with TRBD1. The CDR3 length is 15 residues. The germline V gene encodes CDR1 LNHDA and CDR2 SQIVND (reference sequence). The V gene end was trimmed by 6 bases and the J gene end by 2 bases; junction bases not matched to a gene: 7. The whole variable domain, filled in from reference TRBV19 and TRBJ1-2, reads DGGITQSPKYLFRKEGQNVTLSCEQNLNHDAMYWYRQDPGQGLRLIYYSQIVNDFQKGDIAEGYSVSREKKESFPLTVTSAQKNPTAFYLCASRVQGAGNYGYTFGSGTRLTVV.

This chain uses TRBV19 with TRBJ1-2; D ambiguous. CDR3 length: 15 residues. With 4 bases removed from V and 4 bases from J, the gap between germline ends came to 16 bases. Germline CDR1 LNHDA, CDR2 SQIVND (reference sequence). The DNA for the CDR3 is TGTGCCAGTAGTAACAGTCGGCAGAACGGCTATGGCTACACCTTC. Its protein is CASSNSRQNGYGYTF.

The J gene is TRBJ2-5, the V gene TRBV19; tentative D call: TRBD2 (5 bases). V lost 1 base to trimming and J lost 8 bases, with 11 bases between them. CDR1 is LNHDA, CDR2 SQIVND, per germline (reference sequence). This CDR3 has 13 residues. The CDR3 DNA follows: TGTGCCAGTAGTATAGGTAGCGAGGGAACCCAGTACTTC. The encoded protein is CASSIGSEGTQYF.

In DNA, the CDR3 is TGCAGCGTTGTCAGGGAGGTGGCGAACACTGAAGCTTTCTTT. It codes for CSVVREVANTEAFF. J is TRBJ1-1 and V is TRBV29-1; TRBD1 is a possible D gene (5 bases). The V gene's germline CDR1 is SQVTM and CDR2 ANQGSEA. This CDR3 is built from 14 residues. V lost 4 bases to trimming and J lost 1 base, with 13 bases between them.

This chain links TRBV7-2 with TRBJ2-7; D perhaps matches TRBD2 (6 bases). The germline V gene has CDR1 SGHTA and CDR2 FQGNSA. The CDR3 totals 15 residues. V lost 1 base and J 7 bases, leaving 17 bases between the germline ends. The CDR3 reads CASSLVAFGGGEQYF. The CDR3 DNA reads TGTGCCAGCAGCTTAGTAGCCTTCGGGGGAGGAGAGCAGTACTTC.

CDR3 region: CASSLSGQNNEQFF. The CDR3 DNA is TGTGCCAGCAGCTTATCAGGACAGAACAATGAGCAGTTCTTC. The gene calls are TRBV7-3 and TRBJ2-1, with a possible D match to TRBD1 (6 bases). The CDR3 is made up of 14 amino acids. Trimming shortened V by 2 bases and J by 5 bases, and 10 bases separated the two germline ends. Germline CDR1 and CDR2: SGHTA and FQGTGA.

This chain's CDR3 is CASSLESGTVNTIYF. The DNA for the CDR3 is TGTGCCAGCAGCCTCGAGTCGGGAACTGTAAACACCATATATTTT. J is TRBJ1-3 and V is TRBV7-2; D is unclear. Trimming shortened V by 5 bases and J by 6 bases, and 17 bases separated the two germline ends. The CDR3 sequence is 15 residues long. Germline V lookup: CDR1 SGHTA, CDR2 FQGNSA.

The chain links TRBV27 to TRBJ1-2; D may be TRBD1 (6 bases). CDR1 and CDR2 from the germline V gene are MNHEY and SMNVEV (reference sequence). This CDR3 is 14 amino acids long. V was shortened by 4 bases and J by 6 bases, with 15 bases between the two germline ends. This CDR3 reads CASSSPSGTNGYTF. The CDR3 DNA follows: TGTGCCAGCAGTTCCCCGTCGGGGACAAATGGCTACACCTTC.

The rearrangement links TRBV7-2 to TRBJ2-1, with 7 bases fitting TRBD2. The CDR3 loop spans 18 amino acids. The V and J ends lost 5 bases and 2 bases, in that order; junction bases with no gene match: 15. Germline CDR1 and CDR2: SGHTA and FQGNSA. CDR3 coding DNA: TGTGCCAGCAGCCCCAGCCCCTGGCGGGGGACCACCTACAATGAGCAGTTCTTC. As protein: CASSPSPWRGTTYNEQFF.

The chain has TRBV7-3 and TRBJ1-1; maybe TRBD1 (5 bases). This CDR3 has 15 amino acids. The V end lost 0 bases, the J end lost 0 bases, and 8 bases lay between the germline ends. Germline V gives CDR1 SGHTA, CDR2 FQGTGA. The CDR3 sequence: CASSLTAGLNTEAFF. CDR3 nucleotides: TGTGCCAGCAGCTTAACGGCGGGACTGAACACTGAAGCTTTCTTT.

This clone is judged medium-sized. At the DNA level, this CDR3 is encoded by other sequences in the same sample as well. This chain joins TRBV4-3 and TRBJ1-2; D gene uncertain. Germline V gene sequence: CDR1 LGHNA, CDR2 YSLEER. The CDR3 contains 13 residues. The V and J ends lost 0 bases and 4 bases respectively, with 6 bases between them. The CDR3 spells CASSQDVSYGYTF. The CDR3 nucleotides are TGCGCCAGCAGCCAAGATGTCAGCTATGGCTACACCTTC.

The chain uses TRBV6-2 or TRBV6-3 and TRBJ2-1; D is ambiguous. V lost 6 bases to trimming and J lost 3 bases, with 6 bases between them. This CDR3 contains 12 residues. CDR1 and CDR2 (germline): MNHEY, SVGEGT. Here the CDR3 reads CASSNSYNEQFF. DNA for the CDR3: TGTGCCAGCAGCAATAGCTACAATGAGCAGTTCTTC.

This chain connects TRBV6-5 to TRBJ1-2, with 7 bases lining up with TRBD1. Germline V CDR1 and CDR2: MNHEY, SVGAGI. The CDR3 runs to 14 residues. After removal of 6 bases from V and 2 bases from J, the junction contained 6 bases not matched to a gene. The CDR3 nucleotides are TGTGCCAGCAGCCGGTGGGACAGCAACTATGGCTACACCTTC. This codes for CASSRWDSNYGYTF.

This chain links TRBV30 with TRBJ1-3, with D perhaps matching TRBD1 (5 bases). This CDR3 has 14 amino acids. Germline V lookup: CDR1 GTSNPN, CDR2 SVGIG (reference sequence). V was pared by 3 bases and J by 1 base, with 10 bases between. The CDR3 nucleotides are TGTGCCTGGAGGCTACAGGAATCTGGAAACACCATATATTTT. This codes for CAWRLQESGNTIYF.

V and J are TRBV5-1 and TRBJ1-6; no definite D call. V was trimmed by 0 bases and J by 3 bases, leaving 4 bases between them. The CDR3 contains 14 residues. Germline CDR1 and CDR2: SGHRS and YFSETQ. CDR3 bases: TGCGCCAGCAGCTTGGACAGCTATAATTCACCCCTCCACTTT. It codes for CASSLDSYNSPLHF.

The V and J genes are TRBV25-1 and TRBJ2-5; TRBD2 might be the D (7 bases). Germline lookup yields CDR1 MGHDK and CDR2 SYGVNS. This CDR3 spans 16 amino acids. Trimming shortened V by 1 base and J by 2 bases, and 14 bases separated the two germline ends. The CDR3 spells CASSELGGGRQETQYF. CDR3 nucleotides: TGTGCCAGCAGTGAATTGGGGGGGGGCCGACAAGAGACCCAGTACTTC.

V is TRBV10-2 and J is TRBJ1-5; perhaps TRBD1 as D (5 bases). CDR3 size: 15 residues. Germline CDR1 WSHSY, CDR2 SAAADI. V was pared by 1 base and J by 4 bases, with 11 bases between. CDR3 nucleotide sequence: TGCGCCAGCAGTGAGTTCGGGGGGATTAATCAGCCCCAGCATTTT. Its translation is CASSEFGGINQPQHF.

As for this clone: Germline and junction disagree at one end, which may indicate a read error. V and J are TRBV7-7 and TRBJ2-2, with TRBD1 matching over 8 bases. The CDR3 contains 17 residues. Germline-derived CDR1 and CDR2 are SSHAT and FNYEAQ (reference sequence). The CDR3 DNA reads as TGTGCTAGCAGCTCCCGGCCCGGGACAGGGAACACCGGGGAGCTGTTTTTT. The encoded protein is CASSSRPGTGNTGELFF.

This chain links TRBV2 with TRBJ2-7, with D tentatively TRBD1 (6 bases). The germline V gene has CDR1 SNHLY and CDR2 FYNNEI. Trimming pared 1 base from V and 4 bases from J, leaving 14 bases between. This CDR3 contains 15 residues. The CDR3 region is CASSEGGGRAYEQYF. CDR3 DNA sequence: TGTGCCAGCAGTGAAGGTGGGGGCAGGGCATACGAGCAGTACTTC.

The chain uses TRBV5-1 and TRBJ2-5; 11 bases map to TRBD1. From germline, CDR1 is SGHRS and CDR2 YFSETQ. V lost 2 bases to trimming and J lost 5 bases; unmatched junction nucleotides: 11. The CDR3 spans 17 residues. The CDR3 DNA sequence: TGCGCCAGCAGCTTAGCAGACCGGACAGGGGGCGGGGAGACCCAGTACTTC. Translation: CASSLADRTGGGETQYF. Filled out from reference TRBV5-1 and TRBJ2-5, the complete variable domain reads KAGVTQTPRYLIKTRGQQVTLSCSPISGHRSVSWYQQTPGQGLQFLFEYFSETQRNKGNFPGRFSGRQFSNSRSEMNVSTLELGDSALYLCASSLADRTGGGETQYFGPGTRLLVL.